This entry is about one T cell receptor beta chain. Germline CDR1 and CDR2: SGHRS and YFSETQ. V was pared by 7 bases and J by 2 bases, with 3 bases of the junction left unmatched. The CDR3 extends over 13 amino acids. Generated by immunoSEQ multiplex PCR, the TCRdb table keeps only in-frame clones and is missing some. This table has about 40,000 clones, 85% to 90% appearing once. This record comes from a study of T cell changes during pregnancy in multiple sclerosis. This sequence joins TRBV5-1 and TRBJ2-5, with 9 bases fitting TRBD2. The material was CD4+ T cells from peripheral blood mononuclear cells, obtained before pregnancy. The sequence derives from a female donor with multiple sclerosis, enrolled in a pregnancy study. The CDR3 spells CASGRGGQETQYF. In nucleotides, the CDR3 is TGCGCCAGCGGGCGGGGGGGGCAAGAGACCCAGTACTTC.